This T cell receptor (beta chain) came from a study of T cell responses to AZD1222 COVID-19 vaccine listed by TCRdb under 2021. With regard to the full study: Because spike-specific TCR depth and breadth did not differ between the two schedules, AZD1222 recipients who got a second dose at roughly 4 weeks were pooled with those who got a second dose at roughly 12 weeks. Trial participants were enrolled by age into 18-55, 56-69 and 70-plus year subgroups, with about 150, 27 and 61 TCR-sequenced participants respectively. TCR sequencing was performed for 230 to 250 trial participants, of whom about 200 were given two doses of AZD1222 and approximately 25 were given two doses of MenACWY control vaccine.

The table lists this clone with a few counts. The antigen this receptor binds is unknown. The sample holds no much larger clone one base away, and base qualities are not on file. Overall study outcomes, separate from this receptor: The 56-69-year group was small, and its depth increase did not reach significance, likely because of low power. A significant rise in spike-specific TCR breadth and depth was observed after two AZD1222 doses relative to day 0 and relative to MenACWY recipients. Most participants were white British and females outnumbered males, and the authors suggested that clonal diversity may have been underestimated. The vaccine-associated CD4 TCRs covered the entire spike protein, and the dominant responses fell in regions 160-218 and 743-854. Reportedly, almost half of the unique spike-specific TCRs recognized epitopes lying outside the regions that are mutated in the B.1.351 and B.1.1.7 variants. Only six AZD1222 recipients were SARS-CoV-2 seropositive at baseline, limiting conclusions about previously exposed vaccinees. No day 14 peak-response samples were available, so repertoires were characterized only after the peak T cell response.

Unmatched junction bases come to 19, with V trimmed by 6 bases and J by 4 bases. The CDR1 and CDR2 encoded by the germline V gene are SQVTM and ANQGSEA. The CDR3 covers 18 residues, taking in both the cysteine and the valine. Only CDR3 DNA is held: 54 bases, read in frame from base 1. The CDR3 regions of human TCRbeta chains were subjected to immunosequencing. In the authors' own workflow: Repertoire TCRs were checked for matches against a reference library of SARS-CoV-2-specific TCRs that had been generated using the MIRA antigen-specificity platform. Breadth was defined as the fraction of unique TCRs that were SARS-CoV-2-associated. Depth was defined as the fraction of total T cells that were SARS-CoV-2-associated. Each spike-specific TCR was assigned to its reactive spike region and to a CD4 or CD8 class using the MIRA data. Log10-transformed breadth and depth values were compared by one-way ANOVA with Sidak's multiple comparisons tests. The table was pulled from immuneACCESS by TCRdb, which kept in-frame rearrangements only. Such tables lose some clones; where checked, under half of the loss comes from unresolved V genes, and the rest has no known cause. V and J calls and clone size are those listed in that table; D and trimming were worked out from the DNA. The sample table records over 90,000 clones; more than 70% of these occur just once. The ten largest clonotypes hold over 15% of the sample.

The time point label of this sample denotes: baseline before first vaccination. Vaccinee samples came from UK trials COV001 and COV002, including a single-blind randomized controlled phase 2/3 trial of AZD1222 (ChAdOx1 nCoV-19) in healthy adults. For TCRbeta chain sequencing, PBMC samples from trial participants were taken at day 0 and at day 28 after the second dose. The sequence joins TRBV29-1 to TRBJ2-7; 12 central bases correspond to TRBD1. The clonotype comes from an adult in good health. Sequencing was performed on peripheral blood, taken on day 0 of AZD1222 vaccination. The nucleotide sequence is given as TGCAGCGTACCGACATCGGGACAGGGGGCCACTATCGTATACGAGCAGTACGTC. The encoded protein is CSVPTSGQGATIVYEQYV.